This TCR beta chain was obtained from a study of T-cell memory formation after mild COVID-19. Whole-study context: Largely, TCR clusters stayed within a single donor. General study points: The study found balanced CD4/CD8 in clones contracting day 15 to 85 and a CD4+ lean in later expanders. Whether day 37 second-wave clones are SARS-CoV-2-specific was not confirmed. Pre-infection memory harbored some responding clones, suggesting cross-reactive memory joined.

This clonotype was recorded a few times. Its antigen is not identified. V was clipped by 4 bases and J by 4 bases, with 13 bases between them. The CDR3 sequence is 14 residues long. TCRdb processed the 5' RACE reads anew with MiXCR; each CDR3 protein has one entry. This table has about 400,000 distinct CDR3 sequences, around 15% appearing once. This TCR derives from a man younger than 35 who had mild COVID-19 (a few samples of this study predate the infection). Cell type and time point are not known. Sequenced sample: PBMCs or a T cell subset sorted from them (not recorded which). The gene calls are TRBV12-3 or TRBV12-4 and TRBJ1-2, with D unresolved. In nucleotides, the CDR3 is TGTGCCAGCAGTTCGGGCTCAAGCAGCTATGGCTACACCTTC. This gives the protein CASSSGSSSYGYTF.